This T cell receptor (beta chain) was obtained from a study of blood T cells in healthy people across ages. The CDR3 sequence is 11 residues long. From germline, CDR1 is MRHNA and CDR2 SNTAGT. Each donor gave around 9.6 milliliters of peripheral blood. Researchers isolated at least 6 million PBMCs per sample. It was with a sample-barcoded 5' primer and a J-beta primer mix that a second PCR of roughly 7 to 12 cycles was run. CDR3-containing paired-end reads numbered at least 2.5 million in each sample. Each CDR3 protein gets one entry after TCRdb re-called the 5' RACE reads with MiXCR. The sample shows about 1.1 million distinct CDR3 sequences, approximately 38% of them seen only once. This clonotype turned up a few times. One end of the junction varies from germline; a read error may be responsible.

The genes are TRBV6-4 and TRBJ2-5, with D perhaps TRBD1 (5 bases). Sequences were obtained from blood. This TCR came from a man aged 18 to 30 in good health. CDR3 region: CRVQLEETQYF. The CDR3 nucleotides read TGCAGGGTGCAGCTTGAAGAGACCCAGTACTTC.